The 11 T cell receptor beta chains reported below all come from one sample, sequenced in a study of T cells in Graves' hyperthyroidism and ophthalmopathy. TCR beta CDR3 regions were amplified from RNA transcripts. The TCR CDR3 first-round RT-PCR relied on the HTBI primer set. MiXCR, run by TCRdb on the multiplex PCR reads, gives a single entry per CDR3 protein. The table includes tens of thousands of distinct CDR3 sequences, over 45% detected once. Input material: peripheral blood or thyroid tissue (not recorded which). These receptors all come from a woman in her forties or fifties with Graves' hyperthyroidism.

This chain joins TRBV6-1 and TRBJ1-2, with 10 bases aligning to TRBD1. V shed 3 bases and J 3 bases; nucleotides not matched to a gene: 4. The CDR3 loop spans 15 amino acids. Germline lookup yields CDR1 MNHNS and CDR2 SASEGT. The chain's CDR3 is CASSDGTGVDYGYTF. As DNA, the CDR3 is TGTGCCAGCAGTGACGGGACAGGGGTTGACTATGGCTACACCTTC.

In its sample, this clonotype was seen a few times. This chain connects TRBV10-3 to TRBJ1-2; TRBD1 matches 10 bases. The CDR3 extends over 13 amino acids. J lost 6 bases, V lost 7 bases, and 5 bases had no gene match. Germline V gives CDR1 ENHRY, CDR2 SYGVKD. The CDR3 loop reads CAITSGTGDGYTF. The CDR3 nucleotides are TGTGCCATCACCTCCGGGACAGGGGATGGCTACACCTTC.

This rearrangement joins TRBV7-3 to TRBJ2-7; 9 bases line up with TRBD2. Per germline, CDR1 SGHTA and CDR2 FQGTGA. The CDR3 is 14 residues long. The V and J ends lost 2 bases and 6 bases, in that order; junction bases with no gene match: 5. The CDR3: CASSLAGGLSEQYF. Here the CDR3 DNA reads TGTGCCAGCAGCTTAGCGGGAGGGCTAAGCGAGCAGTACTTC.

This clonotype was seen ten or more times. The chain combines TRBV7-2 with TRBJ2-2; 8 nucleotides align to TRBD2. Trimming at V came to 1 base and at J to 9 bases, leaving 7 bases not matched to a gene. Germline CDR1 and CDR2: SGHTA and FQGNSA. The CDR3 covers 15 residues. The CDR3 DNA is TGTGCCAGCAGCTTAGACGTCGGGAGGGAGAGGGAGCTGTTTTTT. Protein sequence: CASSLDVGRERELFF.

CDR3 region: CATSDAGQGKSSNQPQHF. The CDR3 coding sequence is TGTGCCACCAGTGATGCGGGACAGGGCAAATCGAGCAATCAGCCCCAGCATTTT. The rearrangement joins TRBV24-1 to TRBJ1-5, with 9 bases lining up with TRBD1. J gave up 1 base and V 3 bases, and 9 bases lay outside the gene matches. The CDR3 has 18 residues. Germline V lookup: CDR1 KGHDR, CDR2 SFDVKD.

The chain joins TRBV29-1 to TRBJ1-2; 11 bases are a match to TRBD1. Germline V gene sequence: CDR1 SQVTM, CDR2 ANQGSEA. CDR3 length: 13 residues. Trimming removed 3 bases from V and 4 bases from J; junction bases left unmatched: 1. The CDR3 coding sequence is TGCAGCGTTGAGGACAGGGGGCTCTATGGCTACACCTTC. Translated, it gives CSVEDRGLYGYTF.

This clonotype was counted at least ten times. A much larger clone differs by one base, so this may be a read error. The chain recombines TRBV7-9 with TRBJ2-7; 11 bases align to TRBD2. The CDR3 is made up of 19 amino acids. CDR1 is SEHNR and CDR2 is FQNEAQ in the germline V gene (reference sequence). The CDR3, as DNA: TGTGCCAGCAGCTCCCTACCCGGGACTAGCGGACATAGCTCCTACGAGCATTACTTC. This gives the protein CASSSLPGTSGHSSYEHYF.

At least ten counts were recorded for this clonotype. The rearrangement links TRBV7-3 to TRBJ1-4; D not resolved. This CDR3 has 18 amino acids. Germline V gives CDR1 SGHTA, CDR2 FQGTGA. The V and J ends lost 4 bases and 0 bases respectively, with 18 bases between them. The chain's CDR3 is CASSSTPTLFATNEKLFF. In nucleotides, the CDR3 is TGTGCCAGCAGCTCGACGCCGACGCTATTTGCAACTAATGAAAAACTGTTTTTT.

This clonotype was recorded many times. The chain is built from TRBV28 and TRBJ2-7; TRBD2 matches 11 bases. The CDR3 length is 15 residues. V gave up 6 bases and J gave up 0 bases; unmatched junction bases: 4. The germline V gene has CDR1 MDHEN and CDR2 SYDVKM. The CDR3 protein is CASRSLAGGSYEQYF. The CDR3 nucleotides are TGTGCCAGCAGATCTCTAGCGGGAGGCTCCTACGAGCAGTACTTC.

V and J are TRBV6-6 and TRBJ2-5, with D tentatively TRBD1 (5 bases). The CDR3 runs to 11 residues. Deletions cut 6 bases from V and 5 bases from J, with 7 bases between. Looked up from germline, CDR1 is MNHNY and CDR2 is SVGAGI (reference sequence). CDR3 sequence reads: CASRGLETQYF. The CDR3 region has the DNA TGTGCCAGCAGGGGGCTGGAGACCCAGTACTTC.

The rearrangement uses TRBV20-1 and TRBJ2-2; tentatively, D is TRBD1 (5 bases). The CDR3 covers 15 residues. Germline V CDR1 and CDR2: DFQATT, SNEGSKA (reference sequence). Trimming took off 0 bases at V and 4 bases at J, with 12 bases between the two ends. CDR3 protein: CSARDTGQSTGELFF. In nucleotides, the CDR3 is TGCAGTGCTAGAGATACAGGCCAATCCACCGGGGAGCTGTTTTTT.